This T cell receptor (beta chain) was sequenced for a study of T cells in Graves' hyperthyroidism and ophthalmopathy. With 5 bases removed from V and 0 bases from J, the gap between germline ends came to 6 bases. Germline CDR1 and CDR2: DFQATT and SNEGSKA (reference sequence). CDR3 length equals 12 residues. This clonotype was recorded a few times. As yet, its antigen is unknown. Findings and caveats of the study: Researchers report that a 13 V-J model separated ophthalmopathy from stable hyperthyroidism.

RNA transcripts served as the template for amplifying TCR beta CDR3 regions. A set of HTBI primers served as the primers for a first-round RT-PCR of the TCR CDR3. TCRdb used MiXCR to reprocess the multiplex PCR reads, holding one entry per CDR3 protein. The sample consists of more than 350,000 distinct CDR3 sequences, around 15% of them appearing once. The sequence was collected from a woman aged 60 to 75 with Graves' ophthalmopathy. What was sequenced was blood. The rearrangement uses TRBV20-1 and TRBJ2-3; D is perhaps TRBD1 (6 bases). Here the CDR3 DNA reads TGCAGTGCTGGACAGAGCACAGATACGCAGTATTTT. This codes for CSAGQSTDTQYF.